The clone carrying this T cell receptor (beta chain) appeared a few times. The sample originates from a study of T cells after yellow fever vaccination. Per germline, CDR1 DFQATT and CDR2 SNEGSKA (reference sequence). This CDR3 has 12 residues. V was pared by 6 bases and J by 7 bases, with 4 bases of the junction left unmatched. TCRdb re-called the 5' RACE reads through MiXCR, storing one row per CDR3 protein. The table has hundreds of thousands of distinct CDR3 sequences, roughly 12% seen once. The sample here was PBMCs, taken on the day of the yellow fever booster vaccination. The TCR sequence derives from a young man who received the YFV17D yellow fever vaccine. The J gene is TRBJ2-4, the V gene TRBV20-1, with 9 nucleotides matching TRBD2. The CDR3 here is CSAETSGNIQYF. CDR3 DNA: TGCAGTGCCGAAACTAGCGGGAACATTCAGTACTTC.